The 25 T cell receptor beta chains below all came from one sample that was sequenced in a study of blood T cells in healthy people across ages. A sample-barcoded 5' primer and a J-beta primer mix were used in a second PCR of roughly 6 to 11 cycles. TCRdb redid the calling of the 5' RACE reads with MiXCR, one entry per CDR3 protein. The data show more than 650,000 distinct CDR3 sequences, roughly 26% seen once. This sample was also put to use in a study of T cells of mothers and their children.

Sequenced sample: blood. These receptors were taken from a boy between 10 and 17 years old in good health.

This clonotype has more than one count but fewer than ten. The genes are TRBV30 and TRBJ1-1, with D possibly matching TRBD1 (6 bases). Trimming cost V 3 bases and J 7 bases, with 12 bases left between them. The CDR3 runs to 12 residues. In germline, CDR1 is GTSNPN, CDR2 SVGIG (reference sequence). CDR3 region: CAWSRRTVEAFF. The DNA for the CDR3 is TGTGCCTGGAGCCGACGGACAGTTGAAGCTTTCTTT.

This clonotype was observed a handful of times. The gene calls are TRBV7-6 and TRBJ2-5; 8 bases match TRBD2. Germline lookup yields CDR1 SGHVS and CDR2 FNYEAQ. This CDR3 is built from 16 residues. V trimming: 3 bases; J trimming: 2 bases; junction bases outside the gene matches: 8. CDR3 region: CASSLRSSGGQETQYF. CDR3 nucleotides: TGTGCCAGCAGCTTGAGATCAAGCGGGGGTCAAGAGACCCAGTACTTC.

The chain is built from TRBV19 and TRBJ2-7, with 9 positions matching TRBD2. The CDR3 has 15 amino acids. J was trimmed by 1 base and V by 5 bases; bases with no gene match: 6. CDR1 and CDR2 (germline): LNHDA, SQIVND (reference sequence). The CDR3 spells CASSAASGVSYEQYF. DNA for the CDR3: TGTGCCAGTAGTGCTGCTAGCGGGGTATCCTACGAGCAGTACTTC.

The rearrangement links TRBV2 to TRBJ2-1; 11 bases match TRBD2. The CDR3 sequence is 14 residues long. The germline gives CDR1 SNHLY, CDR2 FYNNEI. Trimming removed 8 bases from V and 9 bases from J; junction bases left unmatched: 9. The CDR3 DNA reads TGTGCCAGCTCCATGACTAGCGGGGTCGGTGAGCAGTTCTTC. As protein: CASSMTSGVGEQFF.

About this clonotype itself: One end of the junction varies from germline; a read error may be responsible. The chain combines TRBV12-3 or TRBV12-4 with TRBJ1-4, with 9 bases lining up with TRBD1. The CDR3 spans 15 residues. The CDR3 reads CASTLTGGEGEKLLF. DNA of the CDR3: TGTGCCAGCACCCTGACAGGGGGGGAGGGTGAAAAACTGCTTTTT.

The gene calls are TRBV20-1 and TRBJ1-2; 7 bases are shared with TRBD1. Trimming cost V 6 bases and J 4 bases; bases outside gene matches: 20. CDR3 length: 17 residues. The germline gives CDR1 DFQATT, CDR2 SNEGSKA (reference sequence). CDR3: CSARPFGGDSLIYGYTF. DNA for the CDR3: TGCAGTGCCCGCCCGTTTGGGGGGGACAGTTTAATCTATGGCTACACCTTC.

The rearrangement joins TRBV7-6 to TRBJ2-5, with D maybe TRBD1 (7 bases). The J call may be wrong; the DNA end is better matched by TRBJ2-1. The germline CDR1 and CDR2 sequences are SGHVS and FNYEAQ. The CDR3 contains 16 residues. CDR3 sequence (DNA): TGTGCCAGCAACTCCCCAGGGGGGCGGAGTAGCAATGAGCAGTTCTTC. Its protein product is CASNSPGGRSSNEQFF.

This clonotype appeared a few times. The V call is TRBV7-2, the J call TRBJ2-7; D gene uncertain. The CDR3 sequence is 15 residues long. CDR1 and CDR2 from the germline V gene are SGHTA and FQGNSA. V lost 7 bases to trimming and J lost 0 bases, with 16 bases between them. CDR3 sequence reads: CASNFYGTSSYEQYF. The CDR3 coding sequence is TGTGCCAGCAACTTTTACGGAACGAGCTCCTACGAGCAGTACTTC.

This chain uses TRBV3-1 with TRBJ2-7, with 11 bases lining up with TRBD2. Looked up from germline, CDR1 is LGHDT and CDR2 is YNNKEL (reference sequence). The CDR3 sequence is 16 residues long. V dropped 0 bases and J dropped 4; count of bases not matched to a gene: 5. Written as DNA, the CDR3 is TGTGCCAGCAGCCAAGAAACGACTAGCGGGATGTACGAGCAGTACTTC. Protein sequence: CASSQETTSGMYEQYF.

V gene TRBV3-1 combines with J gene TRBJ2-4; D is perhaps TRBD1 (6 bases). The CDR3 runs 17 residues. CDR1 LGHDT and CDR2 YNNKEL come from the germline V gene (reference sequence). V was shortened by 0 bases and J by 2 bases, with 14 bases between the two germline ends. CDR3 coding DNA: TGTGCCAGCAGCCAAGATCTAACAGGGTCGTCCAAAAACATTCAGTACTTC. Encoded protein: CASSQDLTGSSKNIQYF.

The V gene is TRBV2, the J gene TRBJ2-2, with TRBD1 matching over 8 bases. The CDR3 has 15 amino acids. Looked up from germline, CDR1 is SNHLY and CDR2 is FYNNEI. V was clipped by 4 bases and J by 2 bases; unmatched bases: 3. The CDR3 sequence: CASSGTGPNTGELFF. The CDR3 nucleotides read TGTGCCAGCAGTGGGACAGGGCCTAACACCGGGGAGCTGTTTTTT.

The chain carries TRBV7-9 and TRBJ2-3; TRBD1 agrees at 7 bases. CDR3 length equals 16 residues. Looked up from germline, CDR1 is SEHNR and CDR2 is FQNEAQ (reference sequence). The ends lost 9 bases at V and 0 bases at J; junction bases unmatched: 12. DNA for the CDR3: TGTGCCAGTCTTTGGGGGACGACAGGGAGCACAGATACGCAGTATTTT. It is translated as CASLWGTTGSTDTQYF.

V and J are TRBV6-1 and TRBJ2-7, with D possibly matching TRBD1 (6 bases). Germline CDR1 MNHNS, CDR2 SASEGT. The CDR3 totals 14 residues. Trimming stripped 1 base from V and 3 bases from J, with 10 bases between. CDR3 DNA: TGTGCCAGCAGTGAAGACGTCAGGGGCTACGAGCAGTACTTC. Its protein is CASSEDVRGYEQYF.

This clonotype was recorded a few times. CDR3 DNA: TGTGCCAGCAGCCTTGAACAGGGGGAGGGGACCCAGTACTTC. Translated, it gives CASSLEQGEGTQYF. The chain combines TRBV2 with TRBJ2-5, with D possibly matching TRBD1 (8 bases). In germline, CDR1 is SNHLY, CDR2 FYNNEI. This CDR3 is built from 14 residues. V lost 6 bases to trimming and J lost 7 bases, with 18 bases between them.

The table lists this clonotype with a few counts. The gene calls are TRBV27 and TRBJ2-3; D is perhaps TRBD1 (6 bases). CDR3 size: 15 residues. Germline assignment: CDR1 MNHEY and CDR2 SMNVEV (reference sequence). Between the trimmed V and J ends, which lost 8 bases and 2 bases, there was a span of 17 bases. CDR3 sequence (DNA): TGTGCCAGCGCCAAACGTCAGGGGTACACAGATACGCAGTATTTT. Encoded protein: CASAKRQGYTDTQYF.

The chain carries TRBV6-5 and TRBJ2-1; TRBD2 agrees at 14 bases. The CDR3 spans 13 residues. V shed 9 bases and J 8 bases; nucleotides not matched to a gene: 3. Germline CDR1 is MNHEY and CDR2 is SVGAGI. CDR3 sequence: CASSTSGGDEQFF. CDR3 coding DNA: TGTGCCAGTTCGACTAGCGGGGGGGATGAGCAGTTCTTC.

In this sample, this clonotype turned up a few times. This chain joins TRBV2 and TRBJ2-5, with D possibly matching TRBD2 (5 bases). Germline V gives CDR1 SNHLY, CDR2 FYNNEI. V lost 5 bases to trimming and J lost 4 bases, with 14 bases between them. CDR3 length equals 14 residues. CDR3 coding DNA: TGTGCCAGCAGTACTGGGCCCCGGGGAGAGACCCAGTACTTC. Translating gives CASSTGPRGETQYF.

This clonotype has just a few counts. The rearrangement joins TRBV20-1 to TRBJ1-2, with TRBD1 as a possible D gene (6 bases). Trimming stripped 0 bases from V and 1 base from J, with 9 bases between. The germline gives CDR1 DFQATT, CDR2 SNEGSKA (reference sequence). The length of the CDR3 is 14 residues. CDR3 bases: TGCAGTGCTAGAGATTGGGGGCTTAACTATGGCTACACCTTC. It translates to CSARDWGLNYGYTF.

The rearrangement uses TRBV3-1 and TRBJ2-5; no definite D call. The CDR3 contains 14 residues. V lost 1 base, J lost 3 bases, and 9 bases lay in between. Germline V gene lookup returns CDR1 LGHDT and CDR2 YNNKEL (reference sequence). The CDR3 reads CASSQAAAEETQYF. CDR3 nucleotide sequence: TGTGCCAGCAGCCAAGCTGCTGCAGAAGAGACCCAGTACTTC.

This clonotype came up a few times. This sequence joins TRBV14 and TRBJ2-3, with 7 positions matching TRBD2. V lost 6 bases, J lost 4 bases, and 10 bases stayed unmatched. CDR3 length: 15 amino acids. Germline CDR1 and CDR2: SGHDN and FVKESK. The CDR3 bases are TGTGCCAGCAGGAGATGGGGGGGACGAGCAGATACGCAGTATTTT. Protein sequence: CASRRWGGRADTQYF.

This sequence joins TRBV15 and TRBJ2-3; TRBD2 aligns across 13 bases. With 3 bases clipped from V and 8 bases from J, the junction kept 2 bases outside the gene matches. This CDR3 is 14 amino acids long. Germline lookup yields CDR1 LNHNV and CDR2 YYDKDF (reference sequence). The CDR3 DNA reads as TGTGCCACCAGCAGCGGACTAGCGGGAGTTACGCAGTATTTT. Its translation is CATSSGLAGVTQYF.

This clonotype was observed a handful of times. J is TRBJ1-4 and V is TRBV28; no clear D. This CDR3 has 12 residues. Between the trimmed V and J ends, which lost 4 bases and 14 bases, there was a span of 14 bases. Per the germline V gene, CDR1 is MDHEN and CDR2 is SYDVKM. In DNA, the CDR3 is TGTGCCAGCAGTTCCGGAGTCGGGATTCTGTTTTTT. It specifies CASSSGVGILFF.

This chain uses TRBV20-1 with TRBJ2-1; possibly TRBD2 for D (5 bases). This CDR3 has 15 residues. Germline CDR1 and CDR2: DFQATT and SNEGSKA (reference sequence). CDR3 in DNA: TGCAGCGCCGGACGGGGTTGGAGCTCCTACAATGAGCAGTTCTTC. It translates to CSAGRGWSSYNEQFF.

In its sample, this clonotype was seen a few times. The rearrangement uses TRBV20-1 and TRBJ2-5; TRBD2 might be the D (6 bases). Trimming left V 1 base short and J 5 bases short, with 14 bases between. The CDR3 extends over 14 amino acids. Germline V lookup: CDR1 DFQATT, CDR2 SNEGSKA (reference sequence). The chain's CDR3 is CSARAALGGETQYF. In nucleotides, the CDR3 is TGCAGTGCTAGAGCCGCACTAGGAGGGGAGACCCAGTACTTC.

This clonotype was detected a few times. The DNA of the CDR3 is TGTGCCATCAGTGAGTCGAACCTACAAGAGACCCAGTACTTC. Translated: CAISESNLQETQYF. The V and J genes are TRBV10-3 and TRBJ2-5, with unresolved D. The ends were cut back, 0 bases at V and 2 bases at J, with 7 bases in the middle. The CDR3 is made up of 14 amino acids. The germline CDR1 and CDR2 sequences are ENHRY and SYGVKD.